The 8 T cell receptor beta chains below all came from one sample that was sequenced in a study of CD8+ T cells in alopecia areata (dated by TCRdb to the late 2010s). Libraries were prepared through the immunoSEQ multiplex PCR assay. To provide template for TCR sequencing, every sample had RNA extracted and reverse transcribed into cDNA. In its TCRdb copy, this immuneACCESS table keeps in-frame sequences only and misses some clones. Where compared with another copy, unresolved V genes explain less than half of these, and the others have no known cause. The sample table records under 250,000 clones; around three fifths of these occur just once. Jointly, the top ten make up around 5% of the sample. The sample taken for sequencing was CD8+ T cells sorted from blood. Source of these receptors: a human donor in good health.

The rearrangement uses TRBV2 and TRBJ1-1; 7 bases match TRBD1. After removal of 6 bases from V and 3 bases from J, the junction contained 13 bases not matched to a gene. CDR3 length: 16 amino acids. Germline CDR1 and CDR2: SNHLY and FYNNEI. The DNA for the CDR3 is TGTGCCAGCAGCCTACCCGGACAGGCCCTATACACTGAAGCTTTCTTT. This sequence encodes CASSLPGQALYTEAFF.

The chain links TRBV30 to TRBJ2-1, with D unclear. Germline CDR1 GTSNPN, CDR2 SVGIG (reference sequence). V lost 0 bases and J 0 bases, leaving 6 bases between the germline ends. There are 14 residues in the CDR3. CDR3: CAWSVGISYNEQFF. In nucleotides, the CDR3 is TGTGCCTGGAGTGTAGGGATCTCCTACAATGAGCAGTTCTTC.

The chain employs TRBV7-9 and TRBJ1-2, with TRBD1 matching over 7 bases. Germline V lookup: CDR1 SEHNR, CDR2 FQNEAQ (reference sequence). V was clipped by 3 bases and J by 6 bases; unmatched bases: 7. The CDR3 contains 14 residues. This chain's CDR3 is CASSFPTGIDGYTF. The CDR3 DNA reads TGTGCCAGCAGCTTCCCGACAGGGATAGATGGCTACACCTTC.

The V and J genes are TRBV10-3 and TRBJ1-5, with 9 bases identical to TRBD1. The germline gives CDR1 ENHRY, CDR2 SYGVKD. The CDR3 has 18 residues. The junction had 14 bases not matched to a gene; V was cut back by 3 bases and J by 5 bases. Here the CDR3 DNA reads TGTGCCATCAGTGACTCCGGGACAGGGCCCCTTGGGGATCAGCCCCAGCATTTT. This encodes CAISDSGTGPLGDQPQHF.

This clone was picked up a small number of times. The rearrangement joins TRBV7-9 to TRBJ2-7; 9 bases agree with TRBD1. The ends lost 5 bases at V and 3 bases at J; junction bases unmatched: 8. Germline V gene lookup returns CDR1 SEHNR and CDR2 FQNEAQ (reference sequence). The CDR3 consists of 15 residues. CDR3 residues: CASSHRGQGDYEQYF. The CDR3 nucleotides are TGTGCCAGCAGCCACCGGGGACAGGGCGACTACGAGCAGTACTTC.

V usage is TRBV18 and J usage is TRBJ2-7; 9 positions match TRBD1. Losses at the gene ends were 3 bases for V and 3 bases for J; bases not matched to a gene: 3. From germline, CDR1 is KGHSH and CDR2 LQKENI. The CDR3 totals 14 residues. CDR3 coding DNA: TGTGCCAGCTCACCGGGACAGGGAAACTACGAGCAGTACTTC. It encodes CASSPGQGNYEQYF.

The chain joins TRBV30 to TRBJ1-5; D is uncertain. Trimming removed 0 bases from V and 6 bases from J, with 12 bases in between. Germline loops: CDR1 GTSNPN, CDR2 SVGIG (reference sequence). CDR3 size: 14 residues. In nucleotides, the CDR3 is TGTGCCTGGAGTGTCCGGGCCTCTCTTCAGCCCCAGCATTTT. It encodes CAWSVRASLQPQHF. The entire variable domain, with the rest obtained from reference TRBV30 and TRBJ1-5, is as follows: SQTIHQWPATLVQPVGSPLSLECTVEGTSNPNLYWYRQAAGRGLQLLFYSVGIGQISSEVPQNLSASRPQDRQFILSSKKLLLSDSGFYLCAWSVRASLQPQHFGDGTRLSIL.

The sample holds a few counts of this clone. A far larger clone differs by one base, so this is likely a read error. V and J are TRBV5-1 and TRBJ1-2; no reliable D call. The V end lost 2 bases, the J end lost 3 bases, and 11 bases lay between the germline ends. From germline, CDR1 is SGHRS and CDR2 YFSETQ. CDR3 length: 14 residues. CDR3 region: CASSLRAADYGYTF. DNA of the CDR3: TGCGCCAGCAGCTTAAGGGCAGCCGACTATGGCTACACCTTC. Based on the CDR3 plus reference TRBV5-1 and TRBJ1-2, the full variable domain is KAGVTQTPRYLIKTRGQQVTLSCSPISGHRSVSWYQQTPGQGLQFLFEYFSETQRNKGNFPGRFSGRQFSNSRSEMNVSTLELGDSALYLCASSLRAADYGYTFGSGTRLTVV.